This T cell receptor beta chain was identified in a study of identical twins. This clonotype was seen more than once but under ten times. Its specificity is unknown. The CDR3 length is 19 residues. From germline, CDR1 is SGHAT and CDR2 FQNNGV. Between the trimmed V and J ends, which lost 5 bases and 3 bases, there was a span of 25 bases. TCRdb itself ran the 5' RACE reads through MiXCR, one entry per CDR3 protein. The sample holds 450,000 or so distinct CDR3 sequences; over 12% are singletons and the top ten take 0.52%. Study conclusions and caveats: Cross-sectional statistical analysis, not tracking of the same donors, underpinned the conclusions. The abundant beta clonotypes from cord blood had fewer insertions, and memory repertoires had none of this.

Every sampled donor was Caucasian and healthy. This sample was also put to use in a study of yellow fever vaccine responses in identical twins.

The sequence was collected from a woman younger than 35 in good health. The sequenced sample consisted of CD4+ T cells sorted from blood. The chain uses TRBV11-2 and TRBJ2-2; tentative D call: TRBD2 (6 bases). The CDR3 here is CASSASRGTPSGHTGELFF. The CDR3 region has the DNA TGTGCCAGCAGCGCATCCCGGGGGACCCCTTCAGGCCACACCGGGGAGCTGTTTTTT.